Listed here are 28 T cell receptor beta chains from one sample, sequenced in a study of T cell responses to AZD1222 COVID-19 vaccine. Clones were read by immunoSEQ multiplex PCR, and TCRdb kept only the in-frame ones, dropping some. The sample shows some 150,000 clones, around 91% of them seen only once. The sequencing used peripheral blood, collected on day 0 of AZD1222 vaccination. These receptors were taken from an adult in good health.

The chain is built from TRBV6-5 and TRBJ2-1; perhaps TRBD2 as D (5 bases). The CDR3 totals 14 residues. V was cut by 5 bases and J by 7 bases, with 15 bases left in between. Germline V gene sequence: CDR1 MNHEY, CDR2 SVGAGI. CDR3 DNA sequence: TGTGCCAGCAGTCCCTCCCTCCCGGGGAATGAGCAGTTCTTC. Amino acids: CASSPSLPGNEQFF.

In nucleotides, the CDR3 is TGCGCCAGCACGGGGGCGCGGGCATTCCAAGAGACCCAGTACTTC. Translating gives CASTGARAFQETQYF. The chain combines TRBV5-1 with TRBJ2-5; the D call may be TRBD1 or TRBD2 (6 bases each). V lost 6 bases and J lost 1, with 16 bases in between. Germline V gene lookup returns CDR1 SGHRS and CDR2 YFSETQ. The CDR3 covers 15 residues.

The genes are TRBV18 and TRBJ1-4; D possibly corresponds to TRBD1 (5 bases). The CDR3 length is 15 residues. Germline V lookup: CDR1 KGHSH, CDR2 LQKENI. Trimming removed 1 base from V and 8 bases from J, with 14 bases in between. CDR3 nucleotide sequence: TGTGCCAGCTCACCACGGTACCCCGAGGGGGAAAAACTGTTTTTT. This encodes CASSPRYPEGEKLFF.

The J gene is TRBJ1-5, the V gene TRBV5-1; D is unresolved. Trimming shortened V by 0 bases and J by 4 bases, and 11 bases separated the two germline ends. Germline loops: CDR1 SGHRS, CDR2 YFSETQ. The CDR3 runs to 15 residues. The CDR3 protein is CASSLDGAGNQPQHF. In nucleotides, the CDR3 is TGCGCCAGCAGCTTGGACGGTGCTGGGAATCAGCCCCAGCATTTT.

The V call is TRBV5-8, the J call TRBJ1-5, with D possibly matching TRBD1 (6 bases). From germline, CDR1 is SGHTS and CDR2 YDEGEE. The length of the CDR3 is 15 residues. V was pared by 4 bases and J by 5 bases, with 16 bases between. CDR3 amino acids: CASSPWDKAYQPQHF. In DNA form, the CDR3 reads TGTGCCAGCAGCCCATGGGACAAGGCCTATCAGCCCCAGCATTTT.

V gene TRBV25-1 combines with J gene TRBJ1-1; D unresolved. Germline values: CDR1 MGHDK, CDR2 SYGVNS. The CDR3 sequence is 15 residues long. V was trimmed by 3 bases and J by 0 bases, leaving 11 bases between them. CDR3 loop: CASSDFGHLNTEAFF. The CDR3 nucleotides are TGTGCCAGCAGTGATTTCGGCCATTTGAACACTGAAGCTTTCTTT.

The DNA for the CDR3 is TGCGCCAGCAGCCCTAGGGGCGGACTGAACACTGAAGCTTTCTTT. This sequence encodes CASSPRGGLNTEAFF. The rearrangement uses TRBV5-1 and TRBJ1-1, with D maybe TRBD1 (5 bases). Germline V gene lookup returns CDR1 SGHRS and CDR2 YFSETQ. V was clipped by 4 bases and J by 0 bases, with 13 bases between them. This CDR3 contains 15 residues.

This rearrangement joins TRBV28 to TRBJ2-6; no definite D call. The CDR3 sequence is 14 residues long. Per the germline V gene, CDR1 is MDHEN and CDR2 is SYDVKM. V was trimmed by 3 bases and J by 2 bases, leaving 5 bases between them. CDR3 DNA: TGTGCCAGCAGTTTTCAGACTGGGGCCAACGTCCTGACTTTC. This gives the protein CASSFQTGANVLTF. Full variable domain (rest looked up from reference TRBV28 and TRBJ2-6): DVKVTQSSRYLVKRTGEKVFLECVQDMDHENMFWYRQDPGLGLRLIYFSYDVKMKEKGDIPEGYSVSREKKERFSLILESASTNQTSMYLCASSFQTGANVLTFGAGSRLTVL.

This clone was counted a single time. The V call is TRBV6-6, the J call TRBJ2-4; D is possibly TRBD1 or TRBD2 (6 bases each). From germline, CDR1 is MNHNY and CDR2 SVGAGI (reference sequence). V was shortened by 1 base and J by 7 bases, with 14 bases between the two germline ends. The CDR3 has 15 residues. CDR3 loop: CASSYYREEKNIQYF. The CDR3 region has the DNA TGTGCCAGCAGTTACTACAGGGAGGAGAAGAACATTCAGTACTTC.

The rearrangement joins TRBV2 to TRBJ2-3, with D perhaps matching TRBD1 (5 bases). This CDR3 is built from 12 residues. The germline V gene encodes CDR1 SNHLY and CDR2 FYNNEI. The ends were cut back, 5 bases at V and 6 bases at J, with 9 bases in the middle. CDR3 in amino acids: CASSPGRDTQYF. The CDR3 DNA sequence: TGTGCCAGCAGTCCAGGGCGTGATACGCAGTATTTT.

The chain has TRBV6-1 and TRBJ2-7, with 8 bases matching TRBD2. The CDR3 covers 15 residues. Germline V lookup: CDR1 MNHNS, CDR2 SASEGT. Trimming cost V 3 bases and J 2 bases; bases outside gene matches: 6. CDR3 in DNA: TGTGCCAGCAGTGAGCCCGGGAGGGCCCCCTACGAGCAGTACTTC. This codes for CASSEPGRAPYEQYF.

The V and J genes are TRBV11-1 and TRBJ1-3; no definite D call. The germline V and J ends were trimmed by 5 bases and 0 bases, with 8 bases remaining between them. The V gene's germline CDR1 is SGHAT and CDR2 FQDESV (reference sequence). The CDR3 contains 14 residues. The CDR3 DNA reads TGTGCCAGCAGCCCGGACCCCTCTGGAAACACCATATATTTT. It is translated as CASSPDPSGNTIYF.

The rearrangement uses TRBV9 and TRBJ1-5, with D possibly matching TRBD1 (5 bases). Looked up from germline, CDR1 is SGDLS and CDR2 is YYNGEE. The CDR3 runs to 16 residues. The V end was cut by 0 bases, the J end by 0 bases, with 10 bases between. CDR3 nucleotide sequence: TGTGCCAGCAGCGTAGACGCAGGGAATAGCAATCAGCCCCAGCATTTT. Translating it yields CASSVDAGNSNQPQHF.

This chain uses TRBV24-1 with TRBJ2-1, with D possibly being TRBD2 (6 bases). V lost 4 bases, J lost 4 bases, and 13 bases lay in between. Germline values: CDR1 KGHDR, CDR2 SFDVKD. This CDR3 spans 15 amino acids. CDR3 protein: CATSDSGGRYNEQFF. The CDR3, as DNA: TGTGCCACCAGTGACTCCGGGGGTCGGTACAATGAGCAGTTCTTC.

V gene TRBV7-2 combines with J gene TRBJ1-2; the match to TRBD1 covers 9 bases. This CDR3 contains 15 residues. The V gene end was trimmed by 5 bases and the J gene end by 2 bases; junction bases not matched to a gene: 6. Looked up from germline, CDR1 is SGHTA and CDR2 is FQGNSA. The CDR3 DNA sequence: TGTGCCAGCAGCCCCCACGGACAGGGGAACTATGGCTACACCTTC. This translates into CASSPHGQGNYGYTF.

CDR3 loop: CASSFDRAQPQHF. CDR3 in DNA: TGTGCCAGCAGCTTCGACAGGGCGCAGCCCCAGCATTTT. The rearrangement links TRBV11-1 to TRBJ1-5; TRBD1 matches at 7 bases. Germline CDR1 and CDR2: SGHAT and FQDESV (reference sequence). The J segment lost 7 bases and the V segment lost 3 bases, leaving 3 bases of the junction unmatched. This CDR3 spans 13 amino acids.

V is TRBV7-9 and J is TRBJ2-6; D ambiguous. CDR1 SEHNR and CDR2 FQNEAQ come from the germline V gene (reference sequence). V dropped 8 bases and J dropped 0 bases, with 20 bases sitting between them. The CDR3 runs 18 residues. The CDR3 DNA sequence: TGTGCCAGCCCCAATAGTGTCTCAGGTAACTCTGGGGCCAACGTCCTGACTTTC. Translated: CASPNSVSGNSGANVLTF.

The chain employs TRBV7-6 and TRBJ2-2; D is unresolved. The germline V gene has CDR1 SGHVS and CDR2 FNYEAQ. The CDR3 extends over 14 amino acids. V was clipped by 1 base and J by 4 bases, with 7 bases between them. The CDR3 nucleotides read TGTGCCAGCAGCTTAGGGTTTGGCACCGGGGAGCTGTTTTTT. Translated: CASSLGFGTGELFF.

The genes are TRBV7-9 and TRBJ1-6, with D possibly being TRBD1 (6 bases). The germline V and J ends were trimmed by 4 bases and 0 bases, with 19 bases remaining between them. Germline V lookup: CDR1 SEHNR, CDR2 FQNEAQ (reference sequence). This CDR3 contains 19 residues. In DNA, the CDR3 is TGTGCCAGCAGCTCGAACAGGGCCCATGGAAGCTCCTATAATTCACCCCTCCACTTT. It codes for CASSSNRAHGSSYNSPLHF. Combining the CDR3 with reference TRBV7-9 and TRBJ1-6 gives the whole variable domain DTGVSQNPRHKITKRGQNVTFRCDPISEHNRLYWYRQTLGQGPEFLTYFQNEAQLEKSRLLSDRFSAERPKGSFSTLEIQRTEQGDSAMYLCASSSNRAHGSSYNSPLHFGNGTRLTVT.

The rearrangement links TRBV9 to TRBJ2-7; tentative D call: TRBD1 (5 bases). From germline, CDR1 is SGDLS and CDR2 YYNGEE. V dropped 2 bases and J dropped 6 bases, with 12 bases sitting between them. The CDR3 contains 13 residues. CDR3 amino acids: CASSVQGSGEQYF. The CDR3 coding sequence is TGTGCCAGCAGCGTCCAGGGATCCGGCGAGCAGTACTTC. The variable domain in full, completed from reference TRBV9 and TRBJ2-7, reads DSGVTQTPKHLITATGQRVTLRCSPRSGDLSVYWYQQSLDQGLQFLIQYYNGEERAKGNILERFSAQQFPDLHSELNLSSLELGDSALYFCASSVQGSGEQYFGPGTRLTVT.

The rearrangement uses TRBV9 and TRBJ1-2, with TRBD1 matching 7 bases. V lost 4 bases and J lost 7; bases outside the gene matches: 16. Germline values: CDR1 SGDLS, CDR2 YYNGEE. The CDR3 extends over 16 amino acids. Here the CDR3 DNA reads TGTGCCAGCAGCCCCGCTGGTAGCGGGACAGTCCGTGGCTACACCTTC. Its translation: CASSPAGSGTVRGYTF.

V and J are TRBV18 and TRBJ1-1; D is unclear. Germline V gene lookup returns CDR1 KGHSH and CDR2 LQKENI. Trimming pared 6 bases from V and 4 bases from J, leaving 12 bases between. The CDR3 runs to 13 residues. CDR3 DNA sequence: TGTGCCAGCTCCCCCGATGGAGGCACTGAAGCTTTCTTT. This encodes CASSPDGGTEAFF.

The chain is built from TRBV28 and TRBJ2-7; perhaps TRBD1 as D (6 bases). The CDR3 loop spans 14 amino acids. Trimming shortened V by 5 bases and J by 6 bases, and 17 bases separated the two germline ends. The germline gives CDR1 MDHEN, CDR2 SYDVKM. CDR3 sequence (DNA): TGTGCCAGCAGTCCCACTCCGACAGGTCGCGAGCAGTACTTC. Its translation is CASSPTPTGREQYF.

The chain is built from TRBV4-3 and TRBJ2-2, with a tentative D call TRBD2 (7 bases). The CDR3 is 17 residues long. CDR1 is LGHNA, CDR2 YSLEER, per germline. Trimming cost V 1 base and J 6 bases, with 18 bases left between them. The CDR3 nucleotides read TGCGCCAGCAGCCAAGGGGGGCCGGGGGGAATTGCCGGGGAGCTGTTTTTT. As protein: CASSQGGPGGIAGELFF.

V gene TRBV5-8 combines with J gene TRBJ1-3; 8 bases map to TRBD1. Germline V gene sequence: CDR1 SGHTS, CDR2 YDEGEE. J lost 9 bases, V lost 1 base, and 9 bases had no gene match. The CDR3 extends over 15 amino acids. The CDR3 sequence is CASSLPTGGVSTIYF. CDR3 DNA sequence: TGTGCCAGCAGCTTGCCTACAGGGGGAGTCAGCACCATATATTTT.

The chain couples TRBV5-5 to TRBJ2-5; 8 bases are a match to TRBD1. J lost 5 bases, V lost 4 bases, and 7 bases had no gene match. Germline lookup yields CDR1 SGHKS and CDR2 YYEKEE (reference sequence). The CDR3 sequence is 14 residues long. The CDR3 bases are TGTGCCAGCAGCCTGGACAGGGTGTACGAGACCCAGTACTTC. Its protein product is CASSLDRVYETQYF.

CDR3 sequence: CASSLAPSSGSTDTQYF. The CDR3 DNA reads as TGTGCCAGCAGCTTAGCCCCCTCTAGCGGGAGCACAGATACGCAGTATTTT. The chain has TRBV7-2 and TRBJ2-3; 8 bases match TRBD2. In germline, CDR1 is SGHTA, CDR2 FQGNSA. The CDR3 has 17 amino acids. V was pared by 0 bases and J by 0 bases, with 5 bases of the junction left unmatched.

The J gene is TRBJ2-3, the V gene TRBV3-1 (or the pseudogene TRBV3-2); 11 nucleotides agree with TRBD2. Germline CDR1 is LGHDT and CDR2 is YNNKEL (reference sequence). The CDR3 contains 15 residues. With V trimmed by 4 bases and J by 3 bases, 3 bases remained unmatched. The DNA for the CDR3 is TGTGCCAGCAGCCTCGGGACTAGCGGTACAGATACGCAGTATTTT. Protein: CASSLGTSGTDTQYF.